The TCR beta chain under discussion was sequenced for a study of identical twins (dated by TCRdb to 2016 to 2017). For context, the study as a whole: TCR alpha and beta repertoires from monozygotic twins, unrelated adults of various ages and cord blood were deep-sequenced to test whether fetal clonotypes persist. To rule out contamination, replicate twin experiments were performed at different times with different library preparation protocols.

The study at large found these results: The excess sharing between twins in beta out-of-frame sequences was weaker because fewer shared sequences reduced the signal-to-noise ratio. Invariant T cells such as MAIT and iNKT could partly confound zero-insertion analyses, although diverse VJ usage argued against such confounding for most clonotypes. Compared with coincidental sharing between unrelated individuals, out-of-frame TCR alpha sequences shared between twins showed an excess of sequences with low generation probability. Fewer insertions were carried by abundant cord blood beta clonotypes, a similar but weaker trend appeared in young adult naive repertoires, and no such trend appeared in memory repertoires. Out-of-frame TCR alpha sharing in monozygotic twins was systematically underestimated by recombination models, whereas sharing between unrelated individuals was in agreement with the recombination models. Because the same donors could not be followed over many years, the conclusions depended on cross-sectional statistical analysis.

This clonotype turned up a few times. Its binding antigen is unknown. Base qualities are not at hand, and no much larger clone is one base apart. Library generation was performed with 5' RACE. Sequencing used an Illumina HiSeq 2000. Template switching introduced a universal primer binding site; the final cDNA contained a unique molecular identifier, enabling accurate counting of TCR cDNA molecules. Specific primers in the conserved constant-segment region were used to synthesize first-strand cDNA for TCR alpha and beta chains. To control for contamination, every cDNA library was double barcoded, receiving both a SMART-Mk sample barcode and Illumina barcodes. TruSeq adapter sequences along with Illumina sample barcodes were introduced in two successive PCR steps. Sequencing of the TCR alpha and beta cDNA libraries was done on the Illumina HiSeq platform using custom primers. In the authors' own workflow: Raw reads were processed with MiGEC to extract unique molecular identifiers, and MiXCR was used to determine CDR3 positions. For each individual, recombination models were inferred using an EM algorithm with the repgenHMM and IGoR tools. Shared clonotypes were analyzed with the tcR package in R, and sharing was normalized by the product of cloneset sizes. Out-of-frame nonproductive sequences were analyzed to study raw recombination free of thymic and clonal selection effects. Using fastp at Q25 and MiXCR, TCRdb reprocessed the public reads and kept productive beta chains. Merged by CDR3 protein, the rows form single entries marked with the most common genes and DNA. The authors' filters were not applied to this entry. The sample data list more than 1.5 million distinct CDR3 sequences, and less than 35% of these were observed just once. Jointly, the top ten make up around 0.25% of the sample.

Only healthy Caucasian donors were included. CDR1 and CDR2 are read off the germline V gene (reference sequence) as MNHEY and SMNVEV. Trimming removed 1 base from V and 2 bases from J, leaving 11 bases between the germline ends. Measured from the cysteine to the phenylalanine, the CDR3 is 15 residues long. Only the CDR3 portion is preserved as DNA: 45 bases, with reading frame beginning at the first base. Source material: cord blood. The TCR sequence derives from a newborn girl in good health. The V gene is TRBV27 and the J gene is TRBJ1-2; TRBD1 is possibly the D segment (6 matching bases). The bases read TGTGCCAGCAGTTTATATCCAGGGGAGAACTATGGCTACACCTTC. It translates as CASSLYPGENYGYTF.